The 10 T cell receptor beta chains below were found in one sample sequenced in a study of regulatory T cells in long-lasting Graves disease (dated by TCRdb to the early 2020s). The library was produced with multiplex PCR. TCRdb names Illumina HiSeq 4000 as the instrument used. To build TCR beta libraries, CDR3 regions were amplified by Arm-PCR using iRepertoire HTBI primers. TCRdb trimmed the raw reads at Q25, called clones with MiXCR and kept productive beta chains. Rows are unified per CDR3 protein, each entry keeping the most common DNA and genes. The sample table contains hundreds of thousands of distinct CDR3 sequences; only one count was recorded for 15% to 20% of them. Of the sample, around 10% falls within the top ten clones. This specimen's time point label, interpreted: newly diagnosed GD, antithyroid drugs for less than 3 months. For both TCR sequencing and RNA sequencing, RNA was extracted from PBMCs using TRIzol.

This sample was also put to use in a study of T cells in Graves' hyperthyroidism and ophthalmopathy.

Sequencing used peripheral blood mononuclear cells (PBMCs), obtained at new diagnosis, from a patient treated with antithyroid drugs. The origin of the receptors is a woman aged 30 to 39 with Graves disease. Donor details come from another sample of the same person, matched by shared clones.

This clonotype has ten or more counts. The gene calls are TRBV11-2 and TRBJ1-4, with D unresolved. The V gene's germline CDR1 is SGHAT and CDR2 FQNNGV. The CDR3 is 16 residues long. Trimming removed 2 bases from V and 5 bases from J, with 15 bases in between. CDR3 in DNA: TGTGCCAGCAGCTTAATAGATAGCGGTCAAAATGAAAAACTGTTTTTT. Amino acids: CASSLIDSGQNEKLFF. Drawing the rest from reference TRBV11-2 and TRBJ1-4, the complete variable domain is EAGVAQSPRYKIIEKRQSVAFWCNPISGHATLYWYQQILGQGPKLLIQFQNNGVVDDSQLPKDRFSAERLKGVDSTLKIQPAKLEDSAVYLCASSLIDSGQNEKLFFGSGTQLSVL.

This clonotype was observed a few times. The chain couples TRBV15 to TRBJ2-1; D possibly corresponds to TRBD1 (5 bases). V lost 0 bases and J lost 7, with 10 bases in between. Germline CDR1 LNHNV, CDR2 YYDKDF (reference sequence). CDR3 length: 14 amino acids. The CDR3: CATSRDRVENEQFF. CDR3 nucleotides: TGTGCCACCAGCAGAGACAGGGTGGAAAATGAGCAGTTCTTC.

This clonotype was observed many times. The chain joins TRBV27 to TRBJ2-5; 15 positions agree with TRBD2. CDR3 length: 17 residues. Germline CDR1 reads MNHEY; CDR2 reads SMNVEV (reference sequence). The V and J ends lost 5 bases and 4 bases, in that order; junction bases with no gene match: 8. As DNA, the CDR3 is TGTGCCAGCAGTCCCATAACGGGACTAGCGGGAGGAGAGACCCAGTACTTC. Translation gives CASSPITGLAGGETQYF.

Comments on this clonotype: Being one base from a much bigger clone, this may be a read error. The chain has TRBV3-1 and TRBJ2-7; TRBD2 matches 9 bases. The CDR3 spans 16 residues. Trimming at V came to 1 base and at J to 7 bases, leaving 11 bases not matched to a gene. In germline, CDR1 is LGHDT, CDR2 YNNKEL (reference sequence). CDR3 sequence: CASSQGRVAGVGEQYF. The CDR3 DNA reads TGTGCCAGCAGCCAAGGTCGAGTAGCGGGAGTAGGGGAGCAGTACTTC.

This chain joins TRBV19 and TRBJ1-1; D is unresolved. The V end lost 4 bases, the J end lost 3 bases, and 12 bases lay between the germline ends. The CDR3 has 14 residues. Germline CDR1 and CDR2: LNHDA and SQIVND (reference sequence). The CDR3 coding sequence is TGTGCCAGTAGTACAAGGGAAACCTACACTGAAGCTTTCTTT. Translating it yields CASSTRETYTEAFF.

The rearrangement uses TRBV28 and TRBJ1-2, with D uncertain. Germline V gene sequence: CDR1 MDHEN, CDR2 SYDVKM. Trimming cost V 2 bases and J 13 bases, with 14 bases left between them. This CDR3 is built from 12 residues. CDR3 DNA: TGTGCCAGCAGTTTAATCCCCCGGTTTTTCACCTTC. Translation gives CASSLIPRFFTF.

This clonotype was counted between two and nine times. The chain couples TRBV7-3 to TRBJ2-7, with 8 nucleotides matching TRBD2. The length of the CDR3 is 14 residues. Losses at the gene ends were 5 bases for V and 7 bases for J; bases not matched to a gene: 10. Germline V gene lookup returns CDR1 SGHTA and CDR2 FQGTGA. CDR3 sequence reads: CASSPQAGVDEQYF. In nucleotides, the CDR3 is TGTGCCAGCAGCCCTCAAGCGGGAGTGGATGAGCAGTACTTC. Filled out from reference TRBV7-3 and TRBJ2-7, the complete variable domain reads GAGVSQTPSNKVTEKGKYVELRCDPISGHTALYWYRQSLGQGPEFLIYFQGTGAADDSGLPNDRFFAVRPEGSVSTLKIQRTERGDSAVYLCASSPQAGVDEQYFGPGTRLTVT.

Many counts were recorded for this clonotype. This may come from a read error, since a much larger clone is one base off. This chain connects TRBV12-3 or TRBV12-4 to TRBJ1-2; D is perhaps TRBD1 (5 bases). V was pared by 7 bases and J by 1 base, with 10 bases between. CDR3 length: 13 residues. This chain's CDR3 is CASTPDSNYGYTF. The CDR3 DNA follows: TGTGCCAGCACCCCCGACAGTAACTATGGCTACACCTTC.

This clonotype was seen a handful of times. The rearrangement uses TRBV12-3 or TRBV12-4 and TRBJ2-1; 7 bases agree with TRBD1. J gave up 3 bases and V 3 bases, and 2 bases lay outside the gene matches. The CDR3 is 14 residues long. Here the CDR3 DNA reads TGTGCCAGCAGTTTCGACAGGGTCTACAATGAGCAGTTCTTC. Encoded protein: CASSFDRVYNEQFF.

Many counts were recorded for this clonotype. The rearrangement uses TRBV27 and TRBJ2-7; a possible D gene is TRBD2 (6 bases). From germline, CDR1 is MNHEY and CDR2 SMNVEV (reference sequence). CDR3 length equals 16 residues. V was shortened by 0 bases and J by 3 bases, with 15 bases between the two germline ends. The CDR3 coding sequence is TGTGCCAGCAGTTTATCTATAGCGGAACCATACTACGAGCAGTACTTC. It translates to CASSLSIAEPYYEQYF.